This record covers a single T cell receptor (beta chain). Its antigen is not known. The data originate from a study of PD-1 blockade in classical Hodgkin lymphoma. General study results and limits: Prior therapy or disease activity may underlie the repertoire differences, whose causes remain undefined.

This CDR3 contains 13 residues. Germline V gene lookup returns CDR1 SGHDT and CDR2 YYEEEE. Trimming pared 1 base from V and 1 base from J, leaving 4 bases between. The method was immunoSEQ multiplex PCR; TCRdb's version includes in-frame clones alone and lacks a portion of them. The table records roughly 20,000 clones, 90% of them present only once. Time point meaning: newly diagnosed, previously untreated cHL patient sample. Using magnetic negative selection, the CD4+ T cells were separated out of thawed PBMCs. The sample comprised CD4+ T cells from blood. This clonotype was obtained from a human donor with classical Hodgkin lymphoma. The chain carries TRBV5-6 and TRBJ2-3; D call uncertain. CDR3 sequence: CASSLTGTDTQYF. The DNA for the CDR3 is TGTGCCAGCAGCTTGACAGGCACAGATACGCAGTATTTT. Full variable domain (remainder filled in from reference TRBV5-6 and TRBJ2-3): DAGVTQSPTHLIKTRGQQVTLRCSPKSGHDTVSWYQQALGQGPQFIFQYYEEEERQRGNFPDRFSGHQFPNYSSELNVNALLLGDSALYLCASSLTGTDTQYFGPGTRLTVL.